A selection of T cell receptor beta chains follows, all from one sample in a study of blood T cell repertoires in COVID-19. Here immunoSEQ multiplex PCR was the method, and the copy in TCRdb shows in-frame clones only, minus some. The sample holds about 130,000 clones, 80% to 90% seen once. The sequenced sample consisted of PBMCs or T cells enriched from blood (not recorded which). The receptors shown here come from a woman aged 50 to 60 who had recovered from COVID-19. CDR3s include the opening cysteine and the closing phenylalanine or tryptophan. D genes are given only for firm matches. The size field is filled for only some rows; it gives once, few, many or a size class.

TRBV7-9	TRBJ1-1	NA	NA	TGTGCCAGCAGCGCAGGCGGGGGCACTGAAGCTTTCTTT	CASSAGGGTEAFF
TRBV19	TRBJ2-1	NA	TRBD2	TGTGCCAGTAGTATCATGAGGACTAGCGGGGGATACAATGAGCAGTTCTTC	CASSIMRTSGGYNEQFF
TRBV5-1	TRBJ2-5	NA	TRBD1	TGCGCCAGCAGCTGGCAGGGGGTCCCATCCAGGGAGACCCAGTACTTC	CASSWQGVPSRETQYF
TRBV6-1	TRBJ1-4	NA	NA	TGTGCCAGCAGTGAACTTCACAGGTTCAGGGTCAGGACTAATGAAAAACTGTTTTTT	CASSELHRFRVRTNEKLFF
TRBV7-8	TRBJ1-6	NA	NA	TGTGCCAGCATCCTCGGCGGGGGCCAAAATTCACCCCTCCACTTT	CASILGGGQNSPLHF
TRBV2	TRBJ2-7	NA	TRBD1	TGTGCCAGCAGCTCCGGGACAGGGACCTACGAGCAGTACTTC	CASSSGTGTYEQYF
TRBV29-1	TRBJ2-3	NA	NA	TGCAGCATAGCCCGGCAAACAGATACGCAGTATTTT	CSIARQTDTQYF
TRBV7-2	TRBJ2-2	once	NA	TGTGCCAGCAGACCAGGCATGCTTATTAAGGGGGAGCTGTTTTTT	CASRPGMLIKGELFF
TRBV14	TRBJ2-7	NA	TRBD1	TGTGCCAGCAGACGGACAGGGGTCTACGAGCAGTACTTC	CASRRTGVYEQYF
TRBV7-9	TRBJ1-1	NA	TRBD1	TGTGCCAGCAGCCCCGGACAGGACGGGCGGATGAACACTGAAGCTTTCTTT	CASSPGQDGRMNTEAFF